The entry below describes one T cell receptor beta chain. Antigen unknown. The data were taken from a study of CD8 T cells in Susac syndrome. Findings and limits, study-wide: The relatively small number of individuals in the TCR sequencing and HLA analysis was acknowledged by the study.

The CDR3 length is 13 residues. Sequencing of TCR beta, carried out with a high-throughput approach, was applied to CD8+ and CD4+ T cells from the blood. TEMRA cells were FACS-enriched, while CD8+ and CD4+ T cells were negatively isolated. Random hexamers were used to reverse transcribe the RNA input (roughly 0.5 to 1 ug). An immunoSEQ multiplex PCR amplified TCR beta CDR3 over 54 Vbeta and 13 Jbeta. TCRdb ran MiXCR on the immunoSEQ multiplex PCR reads and lists one entry per CDR3 protein. The table includes around 170,000 distinct CDR3 sequences, 85% to 95% detected once. The chain is built from TRBV21-1 and TRBJ1-2. TRBV21-1 is an annotated pseudogene. Specimen: CD8+ T cells from PBMCs. This TCR came from a human donor with multiple sclerosis. CDR3 in amino acids: CASSKASAYGYTF. CDR3 DNA sequence: TGTGCCAGCAGCAAAGCATCTGCGTATGGCTACACCTTC.